The 3 T cell receptor beta chains below were found in one sample sequenced in a study of cytomegalovirus exposure and HLA in healthy donors. Researchers ran the PCR with 60 Vbeta and 13 Jbeta primers. Sequencing was performed with immunoSEQ multiplex PCR; in TCRdb, only in-frame clones are kept and a portion is missing. The sample shows some 200,000 clones, about two thirds of them seen only once. The sequenced sample was PBMCs. These receptors originate from a man aged 35 to 55 in good health and CMV-seropositive.

This chain links TRBV6-1 with TRBJ1-1; TRBD1 is a possible D gene (5 bases). CDR3 size: 14 residues. The germline CDR1 and CDR2 sequences are MNHNS and SASEGT. V was cut by 4 bases and J by 1 base, with 10 bases left in between. The CDR3 coding sequence is TGTGCCAGCAGTGCCAGGGAGGCGAACACTGAAGCTTTCTTT. Protein sequence: CASSAREANTEAFF.

The CDR3 spells CASSPTSGAFGYTF. Here the CDR3 DNA reads TGTGCCAGCTCACCTACATCTGGGGCCTTTGGCTACACCTTC. The genes are TRBV18 and TRBJ1-2; weak D call: TRBD1 (5 bases). This CDR3 has 14 residues. CDR1 KGHSH and CDR2 LQKENI come from the germline V gene. The germline V and J ends were trimmed by 3 bases and 7 bases, with 15 bases remaining between them.

This clone was observed a few times. The chain combines TRBV6-5 with TRBJ2-2, with D uncertain. Germline V gene lookup returns CDR1 MNHEY and CDR2 SVGAGI. This CDR3 is built from 15 residues. V was cut by 2 bases and J by 5 bases, with 12 bases left in between. CDR3 amino acids: CASSYRDTVTGELFF. As DNA, the CDR3 is TGTGCCAGCAGTTACCGAGACACAGTTACCGGGGAGCTGTTTTTT.